The clone carrying this T cell receptor (beta chain) was picked up a small number of times. Its antigen remains unidentified. Per germline, CDR1 MNHEY and CDR2 SVGAGI. CDR3 size: 17 residues. V lost 5 bases and J lost 0; bases outside the gene matches: 7. Using a J-beta primer mix together with a sample-barcoded 5' primer, a second PCR was run for roughly 7 to 12 cycles. MiXCR, applied by TCRdb to the 5' RACE reads, yields one record per CDR3 protein. Here the sample spans some 560,000 distinct CDR3 sequences, about a quarter being singletons. This sample is drawn from a study of blood T cells in healthy people across ages. Study-level findings and limits: Diversity figures based on one million T cells were deemed too low.

These data were also reused for a study on T cells of mothers and their children. That source notes: Added by the second PCR's M1S primer were sample barcodes and 2-4 random nucleotides. Related pairs of mothers and children showed slightly higher, non-significant overlap versus unrelated pairs.

The rearrangement links TRBV6-5 to TRBJ2-4, with 10 positions matching TRBD2. The sequencing input was blood. The clonotype originates from a boy aged 2 to 10 in good health. The DNA for the CDR3 is TGTGCCAGCAGTCGTACGACTAGCGGGCTAGCCAAAAACATTCAGTACTTC. The encoded protein is CASSRTTSGLAKNIQYF.